Below are 23 T cell receptor beta chains sequenced from a single sample in a study of human T cells and chemical hapten exposure. One entry per CDR3 protein, called by TCRdb with MiXCR from the RACE reads. Of over 300,000 distinct CDR3 sequences in the sample, 5.1% were seen once. The time point denotes: pre-sensitization, week 0. Treatment here: therapeutic diphenylcyclopropenone sensitization with weekly scalp DPC. The source material was whole blood, sampled in connection with sensitization to the hapten diphenylcyclopropenone (DPC). Receptors were obtained from a woman in her fifties or sixties with alopecia areata. Some clones in this sample may be carry-over from other donors' samples.

The chain's CDR3 is CASSYGKTGSNEKLFF. As DNA, the CDR3 is TGTGCCAGCAGTTACGGAAAGACAGGAAGTAATGAAAAACTGTTTTTT. V gene TRBV6-5 combines with J gene TRBJ1-4; D perhaps matches TRBD1 (6 bases). Trimming took off 2 bases at V and 4 bases at J, with 14 bases between the two ends. Germline CDR1 is MNHEY and CDR2 is SVGAGI. The CDR3 contains 16 residues.

This clonotype was seen at least ten times. This rearrangement joins TRBV20-1 to TRBJ2-1; 10 bases map to TRBD2. Germline CDR1 reads DFQATT; CDR2 reads SNEGSKA (reference sequence). Germline trimming cut 3 bases from V and 8 bases from J; bases unmatched to any gene: 1. This CDR3 spans 12 amino acids. CDR3 DNA sequence: TGCAGTGCTAGCGGGACTAGCGATGAGCAGTTCTTC. Its translation: CSASGTSDEQFF.

This clonotype was seen more than once but under ten times. The V gene is TRBV20-1, the J gene TRBJ2-1, with 9 bases identical to TRBD2. V lost 1 base, J lost 10 bases, and 8 bases stayed unmatched. CDR3 length: 14 residues. Germline-derived CDR1 and CDR2 are DFQATT and SNEGSKA (reference sequence). The CDR3 DNA reads TGCAGTGCTAGAGTGGCGGGGGGGCTAGAAGAGCAGTTCTTC. Translation gives CSARVAGGLEEQFF.

The rearrangement joins TRBV7-9 to TRBJ1-1; no definite D call. Trimming cost V 1 base and J 0 bases, with 9 bases left between them. This CDR3 is 15 amino acids long. Germline V lookup: CDR1 SEHNR, CDR2 FQNEAQ (reference sequence). CDR3 region: CASSLEGRLNTEAFF. The CDR3 DNA is TGTGCCAGCAGCTTAGAAGGCAGGTTGAACACTGAAGCTTTCTTT.

This clonotype has only a few counts. This chain's CDR3 is CAIQGRWDAEAFF. DNA for the CDR3: TGTGCCATCCAGGGCCGTTGGGACGCTGAAGCTTTCTTT. The V and J genes are TRBV10-3 and TRBJ1-1, with a weak D call TRBD1 (5 bases). Germline CDR1 ENHRY, CDR2 SYGVKD. CDR3 size: 13 residues. Trimming cost V 8 bases and J 6 bases, with 16 bases left between them.

This clonotype came up many times. This chain links TRBV6-1 with TRBJ1-5; TRBD1 agrees at 11 bases. J gave up 0 bases and V 6 bases, and 10 bases lay outside the gene matches. Looked up from germline, CDR1 is MNHNS and CDR2 is SASEGT. The CDR3 is made up of 18 amino acids. This CDR3 reads CASRSGTGGVYSNQPQHF. CDR3 coding DNA: TGTGCCAGCAGATCCGGGACAGGGGGTGTTTATAGCAATCAGCCCCAGCATTTT.

This chain uses TRBV5-1 with TRBJ1-2; D ambiguous. There are 12 residues in the CDR3. Trimming removed 0 bases from V and 6 bases from J, with 6 bases in between. CDR1 and CDR2 from the germline V gene are SGHRS and YFSETQ. This chain's CDR3 is CASSLDMDGYTF. The CDR3 nucleotides are TGCGCCAGCAGCTTGGATATGGATGGCTACACCTTC.

This clonotype was seen more than once but under ten times. V usage is TRBV20-1 and J usage is TRBJ1-2; D may be TRBD1 (5 bases). The CDR3 totals 14 residues. Germline CDR1 and CDR2: DFQATT and SNEGSKA (reference sequence). The ends were cut back, 5 bases at V and 6 bases at J, with 19 bases in the middle. The DNA for the CDR3 is TGCAGTGCTGACCAGGGCAGGGCCATGGATGGCTACACCTTC. Translating it yields CSADQGRAMDGYTF.

This clonotype was seen ten or more times. This rearrangement joins TRBV6-5 to TRBJ1-4, with 7 bases matching TRBD1. The CDR3 consists of 15 residues. Trimming at V came to 5 bases and at J to 7 bases, leaving 10 bases not matched to a gene. From germline, CDR1 is MNHEY and CDR2 SVGAGI. The CDR3 loop is CASSPRQGWGEKLFF. The CDR3 nucleotides read TGTGCCAGCAGTCCACGACAGGGTTGGGGTGAAAAACTGTTTTTT.

There are many counts of this clonotype. The chain is built from TRBV29-1 and TRBJ1-2, with D possibly TRBD1 on 5 matching bases. Between the trimmed V and J ends, which lost 3 bases and 8 bases, there was a span of 10 bases. The CDR3 totals 11 residues. Germline V gene data show CDR1 as SQVTM and CDR2 as ANQGSEA. CDR3 nucleotides: TGCAGCGTTGATGTGGGGCGCGGCTACACCTTC. Its translation is CSVDVGRGYTF.

This clonotype was recorded a few times. The rearrangement uses TRBV6-1 and TRBJ1-5, with no clear D. Trimming left V 6 bases short and J 7 bases short, with 10 bases between. Per germline, CDR1 MNHNS and CDR2 SASEGT. This CDR3 contains 12 residues. In DNA form, the CDR3 reads TGTGCCAGCAGGACCGGCAGCCAGCCCCAGCATTTT. Its protein is CASRTGSQPQHF.

This clonotype has ten or more counts. V usage is TRBV7-8 and J usage is TRBJ2-7; 9 bases are a match to TRBD2. The ends lost 5 bases at V and 2 bases at J; junction bases unmatched: 19. Per the germline V gene, CDR1 is SGHVS and CDR2 is FQNEAQ. CDR3 length: 19 amino acids. This CDR3 is CASSPSRVAGGPVPYEQYF. The CDR3 bases are TGTGCCAGCAGCCCTTCGCGGGTGGCGGGGGGGCCTGTTCCCTACGAGCAGTACTTC.

The rearrangement uses TRBV28 and TRBJ1-5; 7 bases map to TRBD1. Per germline, CDR1 MDHEN and CDR2 SYDVKM. This CDR3 region has 15 residues. J lost 0 bases, V lost 3 bases, and 2 bases had no gene match. CDR3 bases: TGTGCCAGCAGTTTTCGACAGGGTAGCAATCAGCCCCAGCATTTT. It specifies CASSFRQGSNQPQHF.

This clonotype was recorded at least ten times. The genes are TRBV9 and TRBJ2-1; D unclear. V lost 0 bases, J lost 7 bases, and 14 bases lay in between. In germline, CDR1 is SGDLS, CDR2 YYNGEE. This CDR3 has 15 residues. The CDR3 DNA reads as TGTGCCAGCAGCGTAGGCACACTCTTATCGAATGAGCAGTTCTTC. This translates into CASSVGTLLSNEQFF.

In its sample, this clonotype was seen many times. The chain uses TRBV28 and TRBJ1-4, with D possibly TRBD1 on 5 matching bases. Trimming stripped 1 base from V and 7 bases from J, with 13 bases between. The CDR3 runs to 15 residues. The V gene's germline CDR1 is MDHEN and CDR2 SYDVKM. As DNA, the CDR3 is TGTGCCAGCAGTTTATTAGGGGTTCGCGGTGAAAAACTGTTTTTT. Its protein is CASSLLGVRGEKLFF. The whole variable domain, filled in from reference TRBV28 and TRBJ1-4, reads DVKVTQSSRYLVKRTGEKVFLECVQDMDHENMFWYRQDPGLGLRLIYFSYDVKMKEKGDIPEGYSVSREKKERFSLILESASTNQTSMYLCASSLLGVRGEKLFFGSGTQLSVL.

The chain has TRBV7-9 and TRBJ2-1; D call uncertain. The CDR3 is 17 amino acids. Per germline, CDR1 SEHNR and CDR2 FQNEAQ (reference sequence). Trimming stripped 5 bases from V and 1 base from J, with 18 bases between. The CDR3 sequence: CASSPSRILISYNEQFF. As DNA, the CDR3 is TGTGCCAGCAGCCCGAGTCGGATCCTGATATCCTACAATGAGCAGTTCTTC.

This clonotype was seen a few times. The rearrangement links TRBV18 to TRBJ1-2; D is perhaps TRBD1 (6 bases). Germline CDR1 KGHSH, CDR2 LQKENI. The ends were cut back, 2 bases at V and 4 bases at J, with 11 bases in the middle. The CDR3 is 14 amino acids. The CDR3 bases are TGTGCCAGCTCACCAGGACAGATCACCTATGGCTACACCTTC. It yields the protein CASSPGQITYGYTF.

This clonotype was counted at least ten times. This chain uses TRBV3-1 with TRBJ2-4; D ambiguous. The germline V gene encodes CDR1 LGHDT and CDR2 YNNKEL (reference sequence). This CDR3 is 14 amino acids long. Trimming stripped 1 base from V and 0 bases from J, with 4 bases between. The DNA of the CDR3 is TGTGCCAGCAGCCAAGGCTCAGCCAAAAACATTCAGTACTTC. Encoded protein: CASSQGSAKNIQYF.

This clonotype was seen at least ten times. The chain is built from TRBV2 and TRBJ1-1; D possibly corresponds to TRBD1 (6 bases). Trimming took off 6 bases at V and 5 bases at J, with 19 bases between the two ends. This CDR3 has 15 amino acids. Germline lookup yields CDR1 SNHLY and CDR2 FYNNEI. DNA of the CDR3: TGTGCCAGCAGAGCCTTTACAGGGATCGAAACTGAAGCTTTCTTT. Encoded protein: CASRAFTGIETEAFF.

This clonotype was seen ten or more times. CDR3 coding DNA: TGCAGTGCTATGAAACCCCAAGGGTCCGAGCAGTACTTC. It yields the protein CSAMKPQGSEQYF. This chain connects TRBV20-1 to TRBJ2-7; D call uncertain. V was shortened by 4 bases and J by 6 bases, with 16 bases between the two germline ends. CDR3 length: 13 residues. Looked up from germline, CDR1 is DFQATT and CDR2 is SNEGSKA (reference sequence).

This chain connects TRBV7-3 to TRBJ1-4; D possibly corresponds to TRBD1 (6 bases). This CDR3 has 13 residues. The V gene's germline CDR1 is SGHTA and CDR2 FQGTGA. Trimming removed 5 bases from V and 8 bases from J, with 12 bases in between. The CDR3 sequence is CASSPGVGEKLFF. CDR3 nucleotides: TGTGCCAGCAGCCCAGGGGTCGGGGAAAAACTGTTTTTT.

This sequence joins TRBV24-1 and TRBJ1-4; D is unclear. V was clipped by 9 bases and J by 1 base, with 26 bases between them. Germline-derived CDR1 and CDR2 are KGHDR and SFDVKD. This CDR3 contains 19 residues. The CDR3 nucleotides are TGTGCCACCTTGGACCTTAGAACGGGGTTGCAGCAAACTAATGAAAAACTGTTTTTT. This encodes CATLDLRTGLQQTNEKLFF.

The table lists this clonotype with many counts. V usage is TRBV6-5 and J usage is TRBJ2-3; possibly TRBD2 for D (6 bases). This CDR3 spans 15 amino acids. The germline V gene has CDR1 MNHEY and CDR2 SVGAGI. The V and J ends lost 4 bases and 2 bases respectively, with 13 bases between them. CDR3 in amino acids: CASSSDYPSTDTQYF. CDR3 DNA: TGTGCCAGCAGTTCGGACTACCCGTCCACAGATACGCAGTATTTT.